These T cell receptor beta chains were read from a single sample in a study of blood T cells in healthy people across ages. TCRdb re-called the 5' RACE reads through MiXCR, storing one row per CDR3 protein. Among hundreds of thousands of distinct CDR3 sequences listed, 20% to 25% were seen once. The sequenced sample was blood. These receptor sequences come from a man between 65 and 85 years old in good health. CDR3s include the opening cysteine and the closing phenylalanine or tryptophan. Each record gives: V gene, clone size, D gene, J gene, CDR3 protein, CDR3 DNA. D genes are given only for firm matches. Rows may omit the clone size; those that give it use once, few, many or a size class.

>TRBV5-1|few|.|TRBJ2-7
CASCLEDSYEQYF
TGCGCCAGCTGCCTAGAGGACTCCTACGAGCAGTACTTC
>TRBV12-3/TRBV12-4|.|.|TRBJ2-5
CASSDLREYQEAQYF
TGTGCCAGCAGCGACCTTCGGGAGTACCAAGAGGCCCAGTACTTC
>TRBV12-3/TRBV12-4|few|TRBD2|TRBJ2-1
CASSSGTSVYEQFF
TGTGCCAGCAGTTCCGGGACTAGTGTCTATGAGCAGTTCTTC
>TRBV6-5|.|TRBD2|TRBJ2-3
CASTPSGIRGTQYF
TGTGCCAGCACCCCTAGCGGGATTCGGGGTACGCAGTATTTT
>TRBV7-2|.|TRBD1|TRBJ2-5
CASSSGDRETQYF
TGTGCCAGCAGCTCCGGGGACAGAGAGACCCAGTACTTC
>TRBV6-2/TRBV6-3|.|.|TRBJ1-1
CASSYSPGHTEAFF
TGTGCCAGCAGTTACTCGCCTGGACACACTGAAGCTTTCTTT
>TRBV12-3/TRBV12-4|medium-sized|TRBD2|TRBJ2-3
CASSAFDTSLAGVSDTQYF
TGTGCCAGCAGTGCCTTCGACACTTCACTAGCGGGAGTTTCAGATACGCAGTATTTT
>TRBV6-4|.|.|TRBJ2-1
CASSDSTANGQFF
TGTGCCAGCAGTGACTCGACAGCCAATGGGCAGTTCTTC
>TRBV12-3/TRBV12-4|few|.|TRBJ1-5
CASSLAGEGYSNQPQHF
TGTGCCAGCAGTTTAGCAGGGGAGGGGTATAGCAATCAGCCCCAGCATTTT
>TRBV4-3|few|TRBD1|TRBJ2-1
CASSQDGPGTGGYNEQFF
TGCGCCAGCAGCCAAGATGGGCCGGGGACAGGGGGCTACAATGAGCAGTTCTTC
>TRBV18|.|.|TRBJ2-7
CASSPPSVSYEQYF
TGTGCCAGCTCACCACCTAGCGTCTCCTACGAGCAGTACTTC
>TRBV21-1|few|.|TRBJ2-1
CASSTTRRREFF
TGTGCCAGCAGCACGACCCGACGGAGGGAGTTCTTC
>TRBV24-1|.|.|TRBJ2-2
CAAGHPNTGELFF
TGTGCCGCGGGACACCCGAACACCGGGGAGCTGTTTTTT
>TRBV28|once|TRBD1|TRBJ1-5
CASSSLGQEGYQPQHF
TGTGCCAGCAGTAGTCTAGGACAGGAGGGATATCAGCCCCAGCATTTT